These 8 T cell receptor beta chains came from one sample sequenced in a study of T cell responses to AZD1222 COVID-19 vaccine. The protocol was immunoSEQ multiplex PCR, while the TCRdb copy is restricted to in-frame clones and leaves out a portion. The sample shows more than 150,000 clones, approximately 90% of them seen only once. Sequenced here: peripheral blood, sampled on day 0 of AZD1222 vaccination. The receptors were gathered from an adult in good health.

This chain uses TRBV7-2 with TRBJ1-5, with 10 positions matching TRBD1. CDR3 length: 18 amino acids. CDR1 SGHTA and CDR2 FQGNSA come from the germline V gene. The ends lost 2 bases at V and 1 base at J; junction bases unmatched: 8. The CDR3 loop is CASSLTDRGRGSNQPQHF. The DNA of the CDR3 is TGTGCCAGCAGCTTAACGGACAGGGGGAGAGGAAGCAATCAGCCCCAGCATTTT.

V gene TRBV5-8 combines with J gene TRBJ2-1, with a possible D match to TRBD2 (6 bases). Germline CDR1 reads SGHTS; CDR2 reads YDEGEE. The CDR3 totals 13 residues. V shed 5 bases and J shed 4 bases, with 10 bases lying between them. CDR3 protein: CASRGGLYNEQFF. The DNA of the CDR3 is TGTGCCAGCAGGGGGGGACTTTACAATGAGCAGTTCTTC.

This chain connects TRBV19 to TRBJ2-5; 9 bases align to TRBD1. J gave up 5 bases and V 7 bases, and 5 bases lay outside the gene matches. CDR3 length equals 13 residues. In germline, CDR1 is LNHDA, CDR2 SQIVND (reference sequence). The CDR3 here is CASTSGQGETQYF. The CDR3 bases are TGTGCCAGTACCTCGGGACAGGGTGAGACCCAGTACTTC.

This rearrangement joins TRBV6-5 to TRBJ2-1; maybe TRBD2 (5 bases). Deletions cut 8 bases from V and 5 bases from J, with 19 bases between. The CDR3 extends over 15 amino acids. Looked up from germline, CDR1 is MNHEY and CDR2 is SVGAGI. For the CDR3, the DNA is TGTGCCAGCCACCCCTTCGGGATGGCCAACAATGAGCAGTTCTTC. This translates into CASHPFGMANNEQFF.

The V gene is TRBV5-5, the J gene TRBJ1-3; tentatively, D is TRBD1 (6 bases). CDR1 is SGHKS, CDR2 YYEKEE, per germline (reference sequence). The CDR3 is 17 amino acids. V was pared by 0 bases and J by 4 bases, with 17 bases between. CDR3 amino acids: CASSLGDTGTSGNTIYF. The CDR3 DNA is TGTGCCAGCAGCTTGGGGGACACCGGGACATCCGGAAACACCATATATTTT.

CDR3 region: CASSYRDRQYEKLFF. DNA for the CDR3: TGTGCCAGCAGCTACCGGGACAGGCAATATGAAAAACTGTTTTTT. The chain combines TRBV5-5 with TRBJ1-4, with 8 positions matching TRBD1. Per germline, CDR1 SGHKS and CDR2 YYEKEE (reference sequence). J gave up 6 bases and V 3 bases, and 7 bases lay outside the gene matches. The CDR3 runs to 15 residues.

The rearrangement uses TRBV11-2 and TRBJ1-6; D call uncertain. The germline V gene encodes CDR1 SGHAT and CDR2 FQNNGV. This CDR3 is built from 16 residues. The V gene lost 1 base and the J gene lost 6 bases, with 13 bases spanning the gap. CDR3 sequence (DNA): TGTGCCAGCAGCTTAGGTGAGGGTAGAGTTAATTCACCCCTCCACTTT. Protein: CASSLGEGRVNSPLHF.

This chain links TRBV11-2 with TRBJ2-2, with 7 nucleotides matching TRBD1. Germline V gene lookup returns CDR1 SGHAT and CDR2 FQNNGV. Losses at the gene ends were 6 bases for V and 0 bases for J; bases not matched to a gene: 10. The CDR3 consists of 17 residues. The CDR3 reads CASRPGQWDANTGELFF. CDR3 nucleotides: TGTGCCAGCAGACCGGGACAGTGGGACGCGAACACCGGGGAGCTGTTTTTT.